This TCR beta chain was found in a study of blood T cell repertoires in COVID-19. About the research overall: Samples came from the United States, Italy and Spain, spanning acute and convalescent COVID-19.

Germline V gene lookup returns CDR1 SGHTA and CDR2 FQGNSA. The CDR3 totals 15 residues. V was pared by 3 bases and J by 0 bases, with 9 bases between. Some clones are missing from TCRdb's copy, which holds only in-frame ones; the method was immunoSEQ multiplex PCR. The data contain approximately 90,000 clones, 75% to 80% of them singletons. This receptor was identified in a man in his 70s with COVID-19, enrolled during active disease. This chain links TRBV7-2 with TRBJ2-4; no firm D call. Input material: peripheral blood. The CDR3, as DNA: TGTGCCAGCAGCTTGCGATCTATAGCCAAAAACATTCAGTACTTC. It codes for CASSLRSIAKNIQYF.